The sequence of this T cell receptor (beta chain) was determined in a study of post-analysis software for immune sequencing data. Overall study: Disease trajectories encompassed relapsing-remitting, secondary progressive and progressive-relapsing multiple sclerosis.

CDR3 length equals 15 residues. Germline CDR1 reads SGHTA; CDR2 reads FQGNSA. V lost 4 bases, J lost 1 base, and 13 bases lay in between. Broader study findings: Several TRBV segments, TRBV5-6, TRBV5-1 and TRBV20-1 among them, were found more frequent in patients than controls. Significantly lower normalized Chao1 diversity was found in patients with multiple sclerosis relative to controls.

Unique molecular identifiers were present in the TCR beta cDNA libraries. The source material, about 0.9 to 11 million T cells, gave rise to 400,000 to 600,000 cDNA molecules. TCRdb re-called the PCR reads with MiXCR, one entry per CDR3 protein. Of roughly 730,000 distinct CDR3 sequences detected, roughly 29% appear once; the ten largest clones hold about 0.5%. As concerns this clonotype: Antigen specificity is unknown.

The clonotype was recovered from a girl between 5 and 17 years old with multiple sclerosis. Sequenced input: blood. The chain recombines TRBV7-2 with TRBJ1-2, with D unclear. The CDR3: CASSSYRMNNYGYTF. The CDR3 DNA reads TGTGCCAGCAGCTCCTATCGGATGAATAACTATGGCTACACCTTC.